Listed here is a single T cell receptor (beta chain). The sample originates from a study of blood T cell repertoires in COVID-19. Sequencing was performed with immunoSEQ multiplex PCR; in TCRdb, only in-frame clones are kept and a portion is missing. The profile covers 200,000 to 300,000 clones, with around 89% appearing a single time and 8.8% taken by the ten largest. V shed 5 bases, J shed 1 base, and the junction held 7 bases outside the gene matches. Germline V lookup: CDR1 SGHDN, CDR2 FVKESK. The CDR3 runs to 15 residues. The chain couples TRBV14 to TRBJ1-1; 7 bases match TRBD1. The material sequenced was PBMCs or T cells enriched from blood (not recorded which). The source of this sequence is a man aged 40-49 years who had recovered from COVID-19. The CDR3 loop reads CASSSQGLRNTEAFF. The CDR3 DNA sequence: TGTGCCAGCAGCTCACAGGGGTTGAGGAACACTGAAGCTTTCTTT.